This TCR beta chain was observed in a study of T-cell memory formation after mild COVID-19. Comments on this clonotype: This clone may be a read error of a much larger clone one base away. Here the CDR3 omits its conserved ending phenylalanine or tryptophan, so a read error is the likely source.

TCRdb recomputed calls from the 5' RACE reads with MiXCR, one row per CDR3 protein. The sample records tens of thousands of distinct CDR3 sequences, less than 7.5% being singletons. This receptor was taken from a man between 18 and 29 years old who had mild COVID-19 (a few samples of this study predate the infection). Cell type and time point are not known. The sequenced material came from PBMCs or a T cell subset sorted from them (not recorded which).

The CDR3 nucleotides read TGTGCCAGCAGGTACTCGGAGGGTACCTACGAGCAGTACTTA. As protein: CASRYSEGTYEQYL. V and J are TRBV6-5 and TRBJ2-7; D may be TRBD2 (6 bases). From germline, CDR1 is MNHEY and CDR2 SVGAGI. The CDR3 is 14 residues long.